A single sample is the source of the 11 T cell receptor beta chains below, sequenced in a study of blood T cell repertoires in COVID-19. Profiling relied on immunoSEQ multiplex PCR, and the TCRdb table lists in-frame clones only, not all of them. The sample lists fewer than 500,000 clones, roughly 90% occurring once. The sequenced sample consisted of PBMCs or T cells enriched from blood (not recorded which). These receptors originate from a woman younger than 45 with acute COVID-19.

V and J are TRBV7-2 and TRBJ1-6; D possibly corresponds to TRBD1 (5 bases). CDR1 SGHTA and CDR2 FQGNSA come from the germline V gene. CDR3 length: 13 amino acids. V shed 1 base and J shed 13 bases, with 11 bases lying between them. The CDR3 bases are TGTGCCAGCAGCTTAGGGCCGGGGACTCCCCTCCACTTT. Amino acid sequence: CASSLGPGTPLHF.

J is TRBJ1-4 and V is TRBV2; D not resolved. Germline V lookup: CDR1 SNHLY, CDR2 FYNNEI. This CDR3 spans 14 amino acids. V was trimmed by 6 bases and J by 5 bases, leaving 13 bases between them. CDR3 bases: TGTGCCAGCAGCCCTAGGCCGGGGAATGAAAAACTGTTTTTT. Translated: CASSPRPGNEKLFF.

V gene TRBV24-1 combines with J gene TRBJ1-5, with a possible D match to TRBD1 (6 bases). Deletions cut 4 bases from V and 0 bases from J, with 9 bases between. CDR1 KGHDR and CDR2 SFDVKD come from the germline V gene. The CDR3 has 15 residues. The CDR3 DNA is TGTGCCACCAGTGACAGGACAGCTAGCAATCAGCCCCAGCATTTT. This sequence encodes CATSDRTASNQPQHF.

The J gene is TRBJ2-7, the V gene TRBV24-1; 11 bases match TRBD2. V lost 2 bases, J lost 4 bases, and 6 bases stayed unmatched. CDR1 KGHDR and CDR2 SFDVKD come from the germline V gene. This CDR3 contains 16 residues. The CDR3 here is CATSDSPGLAEYEQYF. CDR3 bases: TGTGCCACCAGTGATTCCCCGGGACTAGCGGAATACGAGCAGTACTTC.

The rearrangement links TRBV5-6 to TRBJ1-2; tentative D call: TRBD1 (6 bases). V was pared by 0 bases and J by 2 bases, with 11 bases between. This CDR3 is built from 15 residues. In germline, CDR1 is SGHDT, CDR2 YYEEEE. The CDR3 DNA reads TGTGCCAGCAGCTTGGCCCCGGACAGCAACTATGGCTACACCTTC. It specifies CASSLAPDSNYGYTF. Filled out from reference TRBV5-6 and TRBJ1-2, the complete variable domain reads DAGVTQSPTHLIKTRGQQVTLRCSPKSGHDTVSWYQQALGQGPQFIFQYYEEEERQRGNFPDRFSGHQFPNYSSELNVNALLLGDSALYLCASSLAPDSNYGYTFGSGTRLTVV.

The genes are TRBV11-2 and TRBJ2-3, with D uncertain. The germline gives CDR1 SGHAT, CDR2 FQNNGV. The length of the CDR3 is 15 residues. V was shortened by 4 bases and J by 2 bases, with 13 bases between the two germline ends. The CDR3 sequence is CASSSILLSTDTQYF. Here the CDR3 DNA reads TGTGCCAGCAGCTCCATACTCCTGTCCACAGATACGCAGTATTTT.

The rearrangement joins TRBV7-7 to TRBJ2-1; 9 bases match TRBD1. With 4 bases clipped from V and 8 bases from J, the junction kept 3 bases outside the gene matches. CDR3 length equals 13 residues. Germline CDR1 and CDR2: SSHAT and FNYEAQ (reference sequence). The CDR3 region is CASSSDRGDEQFF. The CDR3 nucleotides are TGTGCCAGCAGCTCGGACAGGGGCGATGAGCAGTTCTTC.

This chain joins TRBV6-1 and TRBJ1-5; D remains unclear. This CDR3 is built from 12 residues. Germline assignment: CDR1 MNHNS and CDR2 SASEGT. V was clipped by 2 bases and J by 7 bases, with 6 bases between them. The CDR3 DNA follows: TGTGCCAGCAGTGAATATGGCCAGCCCCAGCATTTT. Translating it yields CASSEYGQPQHF.

In DNA, the CDR3 is TGTGCCACCAGTGATTTGGAGGCAGAGGGCTACACCTTC. Residues: CATSDLEAEGYTF. The chain carries TRBV24-1 and TRBJ1-2; D is ambiguous. Germline V lookup: CDR1 KGHDR, CDR2 SFDVKD. The V end was cut by 0 bases, the J end by 8 bases, with 9 bases between. The CDR3 is 13 amino acids.

The rearrangement uses TRBV7-9 and TRBJ2-2; D may be TRBD2 (5 bases). Germline V CDR1 and CDR2: SEHNR, FQNEAQ (reference sequence). V was trimmed by 5 bases and J by 4 bases, leaving 8 bases between them. There are 13 residues in the CDR3. The CDR3 DNA follows: TGTGCCAGCAGCATGGACTTCACCGGGGAGCTGTTTTTT. Translated, it gives CASSMDFTGELFF. The full variable domain, its missing parts supplied by reference TRBV7-9 and TRBJ2-2, is DTGVSQNPRHKITKRGQNVTFRCDPISEHNRLYWYRQTLGQGPEFLTYFQNEAQLEKSRLLSDRFSAERPKGSFSTLEIQRTEQGDSAMYLCASSMDFTGELFFGEGSRLTVL.

The V gene is TRBV20-1, the J gene TRBJ1-2; no definite D call. Germline CDR1 and CDR2: DFQATT and SNEGSKA (reference sequence). The CDR3 runs to 15 residues. The V and J ends lost 3 bases and 5 bases respectively, with 19 bases between them. In nucleotides, the CDR3 is TGCAGTGCTAGTGCGGCCTCCAAACAGTCATATGGCTACACCTTC. This translates into CSASAASKQSYGYTF.